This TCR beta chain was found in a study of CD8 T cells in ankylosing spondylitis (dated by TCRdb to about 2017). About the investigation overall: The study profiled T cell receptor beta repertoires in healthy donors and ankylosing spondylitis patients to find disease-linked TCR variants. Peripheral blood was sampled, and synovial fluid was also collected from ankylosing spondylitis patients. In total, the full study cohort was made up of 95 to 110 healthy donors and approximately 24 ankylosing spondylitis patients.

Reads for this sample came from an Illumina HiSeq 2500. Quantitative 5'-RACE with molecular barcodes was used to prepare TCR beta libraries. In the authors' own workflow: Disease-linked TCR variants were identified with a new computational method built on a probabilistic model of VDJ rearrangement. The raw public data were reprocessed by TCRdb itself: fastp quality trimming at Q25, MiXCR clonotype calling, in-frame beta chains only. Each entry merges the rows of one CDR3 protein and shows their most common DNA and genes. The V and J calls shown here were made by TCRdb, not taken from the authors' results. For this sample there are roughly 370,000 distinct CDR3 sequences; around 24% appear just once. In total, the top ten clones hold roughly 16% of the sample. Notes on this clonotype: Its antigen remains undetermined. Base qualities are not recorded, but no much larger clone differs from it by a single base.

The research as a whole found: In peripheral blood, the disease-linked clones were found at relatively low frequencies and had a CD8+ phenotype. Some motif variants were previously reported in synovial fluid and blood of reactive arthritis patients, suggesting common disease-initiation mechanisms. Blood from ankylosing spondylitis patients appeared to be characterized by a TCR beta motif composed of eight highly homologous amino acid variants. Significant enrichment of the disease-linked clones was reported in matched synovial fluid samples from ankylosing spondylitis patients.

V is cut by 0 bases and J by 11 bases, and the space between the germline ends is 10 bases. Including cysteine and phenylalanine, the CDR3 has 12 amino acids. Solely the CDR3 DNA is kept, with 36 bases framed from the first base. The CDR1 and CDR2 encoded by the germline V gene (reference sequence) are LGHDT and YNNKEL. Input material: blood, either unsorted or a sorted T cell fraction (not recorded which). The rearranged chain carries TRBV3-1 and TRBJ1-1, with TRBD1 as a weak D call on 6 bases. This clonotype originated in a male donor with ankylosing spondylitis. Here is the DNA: TGTGCCAGCAGCCAAGATGACAGGCCGGCTTTCTTT. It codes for CASSQDDRPAFF. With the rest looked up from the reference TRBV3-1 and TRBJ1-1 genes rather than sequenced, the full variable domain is DTAVSQTPKYLVTQMGNDKSIKCEQNLGHDTMYWYKQDSKKFLKIMFSYNNKELIINETVPNRFSPKSPDKAHLNLHINSLELGDSAVYFCASSQDDRPAFFGQGTRLTVV.